Included here is one TCR beta chain sequence, with context. Its antigen is unknown. The junction differs from germline at one of its ends, possibly a read error. Germline V lookup: CDR1 DFQATT, CDR2 SNEGSKA (reference sequence). This CDR3 contains 14 residues. The record originates from a study of tumor and adjacent non-tumor tissue in lung cancer. In the study overall: There were 11 to 13 adenocarcinoma, a couple of squamous cell carcinoma and 1 small cell lung cancer cases. The patients, roughly 9 men and 5 women, were 31 to 76 with stage I to III disease. Study results and limitations: TCR diversity was significantly greater in tumor than normal lung tissue. Tumor TCR diversity, when higher, was linked to shorter survival.

The library came from three nested PCR rounds adapted from ARM-PCR protocols. In TCRdb, the multiplex PCR reads were re-called with MiXCR into one record per CDR3 protein. The sample contains about 79,000 distinct CDR3 sequences, about two thirds of which appear only once. No cell sorting was done before RNA was extracted from the tissue. The TCR comes from a woman aged 40 to 50 with non-small cell lung cancer. The chain employs TRBV20-1 and TRBJ2-1; maybe TRBD2 (5 bases). Sequenced: lung tumor tissue. The CDR3 here is CGALGRRGVNEQFF. The DNA of the CDR3 is TGCGGTGCTTTGGGGAGACGAGGAGTCAATGAGCAGTTCTTC.